This TCR beta chain comes out of a study of regulatory T cells in long-lasting Graves disease. In the study overall: Treatment with antithyroid drugs for over 5 years, together with positive TSH receptor antibodies, meant persistent Graves' disease.

The CDR3 length is 13 residues. Trimming at V came to 6 bases and at J to 8 bases, leaving 8 bases not matched to a gene. Germline CDR1 is MDHEN and CDR2 is SYDVKM. This clonotype was seen repeatedly, ten times or more. Its target is not known. Time point given: persistent/refractory GD, antithyroid drugs over 5 years with positive TRAb. The TCR library was made from RNA extracted from PBMCs. A roughly 8.7-milliliter sample of peripheral blood was drawn into EDTA tubes. For TCR beta, libraries came from iRepertoire HTBI primers and Arm-PCR of CDR3 regions. The authors' processing: Samples collectively showed 62 TRBV and roughly 15 TRBJ segments. MiXCR, run by TCRdb on the multiplex PCR reads, gives a single entry per CDR3 protein. The V and J calls and clone size come from TCRdb's table, not from the authors' own analysis. The sample includes fewer than 600,000 distinct CDR3 sequences, under 25% seen only once; the top ten take less than 15%.

Study-level points and caveats: Persistent patients had more shared public clonotypes (roughly 2,700) than new patients (about 900).

The receptor's source is a female donor with Graves disease. Sequences were derived from peripheral blood mononuclear cells (PBMCs), sampled when the disease was refractory, from a patient treated with antithyroid drugs. The chain is built from TRBV28 and TRBJ1-2; TRBD1 matches at 8 bases. CDR3 amino acids: CASRRTGTGGYTF. Written as DNA, the CDR3 is TGTGCCAGCAGACGGACAGGGACCGGAGGCTACACCTTC.